This T cell receptor beta chain was captured in a study of response to subunit inactivated influenza vaccine. TCRdb itself ran the RT-PCR reads through MiXCR, one entry per CDR3 protein. The sample carries 530,000 or so distinct CDR3 sequences, 13% to 15% recorded once. Trimming removed 1 base from V and 6 bases from J, with 7 bases in between. This CDR3 contains 14 residues. Notes on this clonotype: Antigen unknown.

General study findings and limits: The authors put forward the suggestion that each seasonal influenza vaccination may bring in only a limited number of new T cells.

The sequence derives from a man in his forties or fifties who received an inactivated influenza vaccine. The rearrangement links TRBV12-3 or TRBV12-4 to TRBJ2-6; D is ambiguous. Sequences were derived from PBMCs from blood, sampled less than 13 days after vaccination. The CDR3 bases are TGTGCCAGCAGTTTAGGCGTCATGGCCAACGTCCTGACTTTC. It yields the protein CASSLGVMANVLTF.